This entry lists 15 T cell receptor beta chains sequenced from one sample in a study of blood T cell repertoires in COVID-19. Sequencing was performed with immunoSEQ multiplex PCR; in TCRdb, only in-frame clones are kept and a portion is missing. The table has some 200,000 clones, 92% seen once; the top ten hold more than 0.95%. Source material: peripheral blood. Every receptor here comes from a man younger than 40 with acute or convalescent COVID-19.

The chain employs TRBV9 and TRBJ2-7, with D possibly TRBD1 on 6 matching bases. This CDR3 region has 15 residues. Germline values: CDR1 SGDLS, CDR2 YYNGEE. The V end lost 3 bases, the J end lost 5 bases, and 18 bases lay between the germline ends. CDR3 coding DNA: TGTGCCAGCAGCGATCGGACAGCGCCTCTGGACGAGCAGTACTTC. It translates to CASSDRTAPLDEQYF.

CDR3 bases: TGTGCCAGCAGTTCTTATCCCAGGGGGAGTAACACTGAAGCTTTCTTT. This sequence encodes CASSSYPRGSNTEAFF. The chain combines TRBV28 with TRBJ1-1; 7 positions agree with TRBD1. CDR3 length equals 16 residues. V lost 4 bases, J lost 2 bases, and 10 bases stayed unmatched. In germline, CDR1 is MDHEN, CDR2 SYDVKM.

The CDR3 region has the DNA TGTGCCAGCAGCTTACCGGGACTAGCGGTTGAGCAGTTCTTC. Residues: CASSLPGLAVEQFF. This rearrangement joins TRBV5-6 to TRBJ2-1; 11 bases match TRBD2. The CDR3 length is 14 residues. Losses at the gene ends were 2 bases for V and 9 bases for J; bases not matched to a gene: 4. Germline V CDR1 and CDR2: SGHDT, YYEEEE.

The chain recombines TRBV30 with TRBJ2-7; 10 bases match TRBD1. From germline, CDR1 is GTSNPN and CDR2 SVGIG (reference sequence). Trimming removed 2 bases from V and 7 bases from J; junction bases left unmatched: 8. This CDR3 comprises 14 residues. CDR3 residues: CAWSTGTGAREQYF. CDR3 in DNA: TGTGCCTGGAGTACCGGGACAGGGGCGCGGGAGCAGTACTTC.

The rearrangement joins TRBV4-2 to TRBJ2-3; a weak D match, TRBD2 (7 bases). With 0 bases removed from V and 0 bases from J, the gap between germline ends came to 10 bases. From germline, CDR1 is LGHNA and CDR2 YNFKEQ. The CDR3 totals 16 residues. The chain's CDR3 is CASSQEAGTSTDTQYF. The DNA for the CDR3 is TGTGCCAGCAGCCAAGAAGCGGGGACAAGCACAGATACGCAGTATTTT.

This clone was recorded only once. J is TRBJ1-5 and V is TRBV28; D call uncertain. The CDR3 contains 12 residues. Germline assignment: CDR1 MDHEN and CDR2 SYDVKM. The V end was cut by 6 bases, the J end by 4 bases, with 7 bases between. This CDR3 reads CASRFRNQPQHF. The CDR3 DNA reads as TGTGCCAGCAGATTCAGGAATCAGCCCCAGCATTTT.

Here the CDR3 DNA reads TGTGCCAGCAGTCCGGGACAGGGATATCAGCCCCAGCATTTT. It specifies CASSPGQGYQPQHF. The J gene is TRBJ1-5, the V gene TRBV27; 9 nucleotides line up with TRBD1. The CDR3 loop spans 14 amino acids. V trimming: 5 bases; J trimming: 5 bases; junction bases outside the gene matches: 4. Germline V gene data show CDR1 as MNHEY and CDR2 as SMNVEV (reference sequence).

The CDR3: CASSGTGGFEAFF. The CDR3, as DNA: TGTGCCAGCAGCGGAACAGGGGGCTTTGAAGCTTTCTTT. The rearrangement uses TRBV7-9 and TRBJ1-1; TRBD1 matches 9 bases. Trimming cost V 5 bases and J 7 bases; bases outside gene matches: 5. Germline V gene sequence: CDR1 SEHNR, CDR2 FQNEAQ (reference sequence). This CDR3 spans 13 amino acids.

A single count supports this clone. At one of its ends the junction is not consistent with the germline gene, which may arise from a read error. The chain uses TRBV7-7 and TRBJ2-2, with D possibly TRBD1 on 6 matching bases. This CDR3 comprises 14 residues. Per germline, CDR1 SSHAT and CDR2 FNYEAQ (reference sequence). The CDR3 nucleotides read TGTGCTAGCAGCCCTACCCGACAGGTCGGGGAGCTGTTTTTT. Translation gives CASSPTRQVGELFF.

V and J are TRBV29-1 and TRBJ1-2; maybe TRBD1 (6 bases). V was cut by 2 bases and J by 0 bases, with 10 bases left in between. Germline lookup yields CDR1 SQVTM and CDR2 ANQGSEA. This CDR3 comprises 14 residues. Written as DNA, the CDR3 is TGCAGCGTTGAAATGCAGGGGCCTAACTATGGCTACACCTTC. This sequence encodes CSVEMQGPNYGYTF. Full variable domain (outside the CDR3, taken from reference TRBV29-1 and TRBJ1-2): SAVISQKPSRDICQRGTSLTIQCQVDSQVTMMFWYRQQPGQSLTLIATANQGSEATYESGFVIDKFPISRPNLTFSTLTVSNMSPEDSSIYLCSVEMQGPNYGYTFGSGTRLTVV.

The CDR3 reads CASSTRGGANVLTF. The CDR3 DNA is TGTGCCAGCTCAACGAGAGGGGGGGCCAACGTCCTGACTTTC. V gene TRBV18 combines with J gene TRBJ2-6; D perhaps matches TRBD2 (5 bases). Germline values: CDR1 KGHSH, CDR2 LQKENI. Trimming stripped 5 bases from V and 4 bases from J, with 9 bases between. This CDR3 region has 14 residues.

The rearrangement links TRBV12-3 or TRBV12-4 to TRBJ1-4; D might be TRBD1 (5 bases). The CDR3 has 13 amino acids. V was cut by 3 bases and J by 8 bases, with 10 bases left in between. CDR3 sequence reads: CASSFRGREKLFF. In nucleotides, the CDR3 is TGTGCCAGCAGTTTTAGGGGAAGGGAAAAACTGTTTTTT.

The chain couples TRBV12-5 to TRBJ2-7; D may be TRBD2 (5 bases). From germline, CDR1 is LGHNT and CDR2 FRNRAP. The CDR3 has 15 amino acids. Trimming removed 6 bases from V and 1 base from J, with 16 bases in between. The CDR3 protein is CASGFTRDRSYEQYF. The CDR3 DNA is TGTGCTAGTGGATTCACCCGGGATCGTTCCTACGAGCAGTACTTC.

The V call is TRBV18, the J call TRBJ2-7; TRBD1 matches at 9 bases. V dropped 5 bases and J dropped 3; count of bases not matched to a gene: 11. The CDR3 extends over 16 amino acids. The germline CDR1 and CDR2 sequences are KGHSH and LQKENI. The CDR3 nucleotides are TGTGCCAGCTCATCTCAGTGGGGACAGGGCAACTACGAGCAGTACTTC. Protein sequence: CASSSQWGQGNYEQYF. Full variable domain (remainder filled in from reference TRBV18 and TRBJ2-7): NAGVMQNPRHLVRRRGQEARLRCSPMKGHSHVYWYRQLPEEGLKFMVYLQKENIIDESGMPKERFSAEFPKEGPSILRIQQVVRGDSAAYFCASSSQWGQGNYEQYFGPGTRLTVT.

The V gene is TRBV7-3, the J gene TRBJ1-1; TRBD1 is a possible D gene (5 bases). CDR3 length equals 14 residues. V was pared by 5 bases and J by 1 base, with 11 bases between. CDR1 and CDR2 from the germline V gene are SGHTA and FQGTGA. In DNA form, the CDR3 reads TGTGCCAGCAGCCAAGGGGTGCCGAACACTGAAGCTTTCTTT. It codes for CASSQGVPNTEAFF.